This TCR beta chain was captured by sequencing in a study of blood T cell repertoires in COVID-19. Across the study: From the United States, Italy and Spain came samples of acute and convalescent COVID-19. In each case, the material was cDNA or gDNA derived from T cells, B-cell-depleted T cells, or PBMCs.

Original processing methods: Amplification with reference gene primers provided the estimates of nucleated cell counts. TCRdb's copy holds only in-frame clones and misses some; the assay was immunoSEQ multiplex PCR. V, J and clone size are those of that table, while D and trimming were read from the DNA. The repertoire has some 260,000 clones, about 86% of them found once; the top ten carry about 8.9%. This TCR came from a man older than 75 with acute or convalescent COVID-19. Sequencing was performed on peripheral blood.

The CDR3 spells CASSLTPGQGLDTQYF. In DNA form, the CDR3 reads TGTGCCAGCAGCTTAACCCCGGGACAGGGATTAGATACGCAGTATTTT. The V gene is TRBV7-3, the J gene TRBJ2-3; 9 nucleotides line up with TRBD1. Trimming at V came to 0 bases and at J to 5 bases, leaving 6 bases not matched to a gene. The CDR3 length is 16 residues. Germline V gene data show CDR1 as SGHTA and CDR2 as FQGTGA.